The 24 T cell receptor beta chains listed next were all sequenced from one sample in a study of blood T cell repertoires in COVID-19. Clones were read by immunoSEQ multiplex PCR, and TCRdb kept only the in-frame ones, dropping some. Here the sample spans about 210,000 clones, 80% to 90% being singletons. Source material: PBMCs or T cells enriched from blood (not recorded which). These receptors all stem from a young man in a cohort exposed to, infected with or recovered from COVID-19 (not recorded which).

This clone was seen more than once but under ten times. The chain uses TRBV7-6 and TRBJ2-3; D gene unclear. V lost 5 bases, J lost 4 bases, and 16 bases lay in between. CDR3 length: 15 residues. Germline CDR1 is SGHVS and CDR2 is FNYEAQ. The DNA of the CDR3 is TGTGCCAGCAGCCAGTATTCCCCTTCGTCAGATACGCAGTATTTT. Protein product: CASSQYSPSSDTQYF.

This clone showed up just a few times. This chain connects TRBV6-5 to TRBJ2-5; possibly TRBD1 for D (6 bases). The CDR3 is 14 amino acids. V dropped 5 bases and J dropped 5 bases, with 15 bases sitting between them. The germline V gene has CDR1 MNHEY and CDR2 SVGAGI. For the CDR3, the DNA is TGTGCCAGCAGTAGATCAGGGGTTTGGGAGACCCAGTACTTC. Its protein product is CASSRSGVWETQYF.

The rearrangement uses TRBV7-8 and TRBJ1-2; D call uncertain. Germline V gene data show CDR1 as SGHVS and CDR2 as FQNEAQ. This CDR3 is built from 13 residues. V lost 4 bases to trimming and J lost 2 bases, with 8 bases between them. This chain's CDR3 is CASSSGVNYGYTF. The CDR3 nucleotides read TGTGCCAGCAGCTCCGGAGTGAACTATGGCTACACCTTC.

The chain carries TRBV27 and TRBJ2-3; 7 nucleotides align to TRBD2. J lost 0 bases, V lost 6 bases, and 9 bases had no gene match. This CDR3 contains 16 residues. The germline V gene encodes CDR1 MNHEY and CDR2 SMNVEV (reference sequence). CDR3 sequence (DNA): TGTGCCAGCAGCTCCATACTAGCGACCAGCACAGATACGCAGTATTTT. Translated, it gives CASSSILATSTDTQYF.

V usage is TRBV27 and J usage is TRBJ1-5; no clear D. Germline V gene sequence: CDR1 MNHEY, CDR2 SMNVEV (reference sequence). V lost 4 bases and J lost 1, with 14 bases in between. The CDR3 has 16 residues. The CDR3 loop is CASSSPQTDSNQPQHF. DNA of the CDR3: TGTGCCAGCAGTTCCCCACAAACAGACAGCAATCAGCCCCAGCATTTT.

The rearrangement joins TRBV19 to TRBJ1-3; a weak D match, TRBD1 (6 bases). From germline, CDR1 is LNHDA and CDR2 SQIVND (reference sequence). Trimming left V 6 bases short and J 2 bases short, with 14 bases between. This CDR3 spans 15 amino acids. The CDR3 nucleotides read TGTGCCAGTAGGAACAGGGCTGGTCCTGGAAACACCATATATTTT. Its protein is CASRNRAGPGNTIYF.

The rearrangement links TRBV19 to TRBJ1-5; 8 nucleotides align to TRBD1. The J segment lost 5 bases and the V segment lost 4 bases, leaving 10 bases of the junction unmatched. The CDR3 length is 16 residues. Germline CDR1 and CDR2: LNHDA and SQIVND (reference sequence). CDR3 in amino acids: CASSTRGAGGYQPQHF. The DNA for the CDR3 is TGTGCCAGTAGTACTCGGGGGGCAGGGGGCTATCAGCCCCAGCATTTT.

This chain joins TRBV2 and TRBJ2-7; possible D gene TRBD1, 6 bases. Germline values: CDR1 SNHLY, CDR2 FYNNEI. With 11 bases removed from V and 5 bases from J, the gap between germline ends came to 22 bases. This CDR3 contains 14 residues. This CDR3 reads CAVNSRPGDHEQYF. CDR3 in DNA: TGTGCCGTGAACTCCCGGCCAGGGGACCACGAGCAGTACTTC.

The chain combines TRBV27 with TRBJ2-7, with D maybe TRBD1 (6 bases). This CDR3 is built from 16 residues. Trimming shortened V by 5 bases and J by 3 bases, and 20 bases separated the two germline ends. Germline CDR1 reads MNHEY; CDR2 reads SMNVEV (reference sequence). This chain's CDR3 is CASSLSSGHWYYEQYF. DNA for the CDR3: TGTGCCAGCAGTCTCTCCTCGGGACACTGGTACTACGAGCAGTACTTC.

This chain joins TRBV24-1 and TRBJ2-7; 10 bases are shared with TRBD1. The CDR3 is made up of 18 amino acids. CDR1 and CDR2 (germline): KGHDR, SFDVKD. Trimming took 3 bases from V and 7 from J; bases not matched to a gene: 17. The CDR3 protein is CATSDTIHGTGDSGEQYF. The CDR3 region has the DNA TGTGCCACCAGTGATACGATCCACGGGACAGGGGACTCGGGAGAGCAGTACTTC.

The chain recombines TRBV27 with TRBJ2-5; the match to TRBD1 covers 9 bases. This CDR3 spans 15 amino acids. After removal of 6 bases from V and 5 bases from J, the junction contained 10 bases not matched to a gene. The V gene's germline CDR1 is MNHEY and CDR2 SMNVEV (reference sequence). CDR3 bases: TGTGCCAGCAGGACCATCGGACAGGGGAGGGAGACCCAGTACTTC. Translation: CASRTIGQGRETQYF.

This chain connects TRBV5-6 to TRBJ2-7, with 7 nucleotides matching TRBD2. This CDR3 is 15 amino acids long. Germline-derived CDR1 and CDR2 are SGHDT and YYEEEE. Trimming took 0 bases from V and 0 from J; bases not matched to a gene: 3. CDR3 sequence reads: CASSLGAGDSYEQYF. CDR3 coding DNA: TGTGCCAGCAGCTTGGGGGCGGGAGACTCCTACGAGCAGTACTTC.

The CDR3 coding sequence is TGTGCCAGCGCGGCAGGGGGTTACTACGAGCAGTACTTC. It codes for CASAAGGYYEQYF. V and J are TRBV2 and TRBJ2-7; 7 bases map to TRBD1. Per germline, CDR1 SNHLY and CDR2 FYNNEI. V shed 8 bases, J shed 3 bases, and the junction held 7 bases outside the gene matches. The CDR3 has 13 amino acids.

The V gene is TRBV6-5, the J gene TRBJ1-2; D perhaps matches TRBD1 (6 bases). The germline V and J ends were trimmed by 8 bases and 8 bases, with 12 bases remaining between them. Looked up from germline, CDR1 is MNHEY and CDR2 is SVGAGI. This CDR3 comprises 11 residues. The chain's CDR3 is CASSAGEGYTF. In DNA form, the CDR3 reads TGTGCCAGCTCGGCAGGGGAGGGCTACACCTTC.

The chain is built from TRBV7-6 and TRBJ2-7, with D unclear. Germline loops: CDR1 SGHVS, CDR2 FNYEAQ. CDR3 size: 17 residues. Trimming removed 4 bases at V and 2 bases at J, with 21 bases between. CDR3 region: CASSYKVGLLDPYEQYF. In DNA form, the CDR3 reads TGTGCCAGCAGCTATAAGGTTGGGCTCCTCGATCCCTACGAGCAGTACTTC. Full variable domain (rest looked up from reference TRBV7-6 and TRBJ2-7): GAGVSQSPRYKVTKRGQDVALRCDPISGHVSLYWYRQALGQGPEFLTYFNYEAQQDKSGLPNDRFSAERPEGSISTLTIQRTEQRDSAMYRCASSYKVGLLDPYEQYFGPGTRLTVT.

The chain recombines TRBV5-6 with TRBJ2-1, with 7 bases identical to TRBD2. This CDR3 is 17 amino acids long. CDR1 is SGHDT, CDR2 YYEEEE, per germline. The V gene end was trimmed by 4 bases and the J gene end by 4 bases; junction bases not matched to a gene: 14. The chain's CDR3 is CASSAPWAGVKYNEQFF. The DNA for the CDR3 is TGTGCCAGCAGCGCTCCTTGGGCGGGAGTGAAGTACAATGAGCAGTTCTTC.

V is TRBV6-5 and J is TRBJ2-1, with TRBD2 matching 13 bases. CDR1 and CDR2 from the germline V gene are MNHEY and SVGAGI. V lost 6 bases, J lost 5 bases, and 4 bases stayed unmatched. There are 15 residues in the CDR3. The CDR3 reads CASRKLAGGNNEQFF. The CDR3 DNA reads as TGTGCCAGCAGGAAACTAGCGGGAGGGAACAATGAGCAGTTCTTC.

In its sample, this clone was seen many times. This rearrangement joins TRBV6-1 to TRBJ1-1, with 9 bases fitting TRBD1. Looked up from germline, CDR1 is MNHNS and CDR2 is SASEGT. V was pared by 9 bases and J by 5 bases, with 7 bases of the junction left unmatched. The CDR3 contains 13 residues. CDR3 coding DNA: TGTGCCAGTTCCGGACAGGGGAAGACTGAAGCTTTCTTT. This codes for CASSGQGKTEAFF.

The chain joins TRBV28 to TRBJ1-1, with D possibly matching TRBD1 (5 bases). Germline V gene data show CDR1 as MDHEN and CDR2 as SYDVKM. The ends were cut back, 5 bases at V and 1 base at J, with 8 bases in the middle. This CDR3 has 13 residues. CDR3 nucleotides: TGTGCCAGCAGTCCGCAGGGGAACACTGAAGCTTTCTTT. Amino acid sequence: CASSPQGNTEAFF. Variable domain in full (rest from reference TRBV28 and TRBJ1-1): DVKVTQSSRYLVKRTGEKVFLECVQDMDHENMFWYRQDPGLGLRLIYFSYDVKMKEKGDIPEGYSVSREKKERFSLILESASTNQTSMYLCASSPQGNTEAFFGQGTRLTVV.

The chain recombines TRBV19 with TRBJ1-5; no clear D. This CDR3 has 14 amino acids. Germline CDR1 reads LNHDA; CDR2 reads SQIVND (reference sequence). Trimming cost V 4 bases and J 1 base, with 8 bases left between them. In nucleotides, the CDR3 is TGTGCCAGTAGTACCCCGGGAAGCAATCAGCCCCAGCATTTT. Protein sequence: CASSTPGSNQPQHF.

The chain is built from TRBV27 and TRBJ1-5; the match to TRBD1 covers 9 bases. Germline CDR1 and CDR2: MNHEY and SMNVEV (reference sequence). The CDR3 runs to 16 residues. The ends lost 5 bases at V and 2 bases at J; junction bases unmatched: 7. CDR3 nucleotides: TGTGCCAGCAGTGTCGGGACAGGGTTTGGCAATCAGCCCCAGCATTTT. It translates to CASSVGTGFGNQPQHF.

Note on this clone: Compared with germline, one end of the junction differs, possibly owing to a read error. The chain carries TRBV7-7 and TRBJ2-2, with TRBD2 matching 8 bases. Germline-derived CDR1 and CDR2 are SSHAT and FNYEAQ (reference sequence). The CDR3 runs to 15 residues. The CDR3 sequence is CASSLGVAGTGELFF. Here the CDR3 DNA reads TGTGCTAGCAGCTTAGGTGTAGCGGGGACCGGGGAGCTGTTTTTT. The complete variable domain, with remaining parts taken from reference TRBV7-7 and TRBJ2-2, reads GAGVSQSPRYKVTKRGQDVTLRCDPISSHATLYWYQQALGQGPEFLTYFNYEAQPDKSGLPSDRFSAERPEGSISTLTIQRTEQRDSAMYRCASSLGVAGTGELFFGEGSRLTVL.

CDR3 amino acids: CASSLGYGGSTDTQYF. CDR3 nucleotide sequence: TGTGCCAGCAGTTTAGGGTACGGGGGGAGCACAGATACGCAGTATTTT. The V gene is TRBV27, the J gene TRBJ2-3; 7 nucleotides agree with TRBD2. This CDR3 has 16 amino acids. V shed 2 bases, J shed 0 bases, and the junction held 5 bases outside the gene matches. In germline, CDR1 is MNHEY, CDR2 SMNVEV (reference sequence).

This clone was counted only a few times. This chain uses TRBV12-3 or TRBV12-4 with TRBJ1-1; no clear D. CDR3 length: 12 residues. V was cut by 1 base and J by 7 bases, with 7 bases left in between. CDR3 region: CASSLETVEAFF. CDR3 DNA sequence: TGTGCCAGCAGTTTAGAAACAGTTGAAGCTTTCTTT.